A selection of T cell receptor beta chains follows, all from one sample in a study of blood T cell repertoires in COVID-19. TCRdb's table, derived via immunoSEQ multiplex PCR, lists solely in-frame clones and lacks some. The data contain some 260,000 clones, 84% of them singletons. Sequencing was performed on PBMCs or T cells enriched from blood (not recorded which). Receptor source: a man under 40 with acute COVID-19. Both conserved end residues are part of each CDR3. D genes are given only for firm matches. Only some rows state a clone size, as once, few, many or a class for expanded clones.

v_call	j_call	clone_size	d_call	cdr3_nt	cdr3_aa
TRBV7-2	TRBJ1-1	.	TRBD1	TGTGCCAGCAGCCCCTTACAGGGGACCACTGAAGCTTTCTTT	CASSPLQGTTEAFF
TRBV19	TRBJ2-1	.	TRBD2	TGTGCCAGTAGCACCACTAGCGGGAGGAGGTTTGAGCAGTTCTTC	CASSTTSGRRFEQFF
TRBV5-6	TRBJ1-4	.	TRBD1	TGTGCCAGCAGCAGACAGGGCTTGAGAGAAAAACTGTTTTTT	CASSRQGLREKLFF
TRBV19	TRBJ1-5	.	.	TGTGCCAGTAGTATAGGGCAGGTTAATCAGCCCCAGCATTTT	CASSIGQVNQPQHF
TRBV6-4	TRBJ1-4	.	.	TGTGCCAGCAGTGAATCGCGAACAGGGTCTAATGAAAAACTGTTTTTT	CASSESRTGSNEKLFF
TRBV19	TRBJ1-4	.	TRBD1	TGTGCCAGTAGTAGGGACAGCACTAATGAAAAACTGTTTTTT	CASSRDSTNEKLFF
TRBV14	TRBJ1-1	.	.	TGTGCCAGCAGCAGGGGCGCTAAAATGAACACTGAAGCTTTCTTT	CASSRGAKMNTEAFF
TRBV3-1/TRBV3-2	TRBJ2-2	.	.	TGTGCCAGCAGCCAACATGGCCCACAGGGGGAGCTGTTTTTT	CASSQHGPQGELFF
TRBV13	TRBJ1-1	.	TRBD1	TGTGCCAGCAGCTTAGGACAGGGGGGACGTGAAGCTTTCTTT	CASSLGQGGREAFF
TRBV5-5	TRBJ1-4	.	.	TGTGCCAGCAGCGCCACAGGTCCTAATGAAAAACTGTTTTTT	CASSATGPNEKLFF
TRBV9	TRBJ2-3	.	TRBD1	TGTGCCAGCGCCGACAGGGTGGCAGATACGCAGTATTTT	CASADRVADTQYF
TRBV6-4	TRBJ1-1	.	.	TGTGCCAGCAGCGTTAGCGGGGGAGGTGGAGGCACTGAAGCTTTCTTT	CASSVSGGGGGTEAFF
TRBV6-5	TRBJ2-3	.	.	TGTGCCAGCAGTTCCAAGCGGCGTAGCACAGATACGCAGTATTTT	CASSSKRRSTDTQYF
TRBV4-3	TRBJ1-5	.	TRBD1	TGCGCCAGCAGCCTTTCCTGGACAGGGGGGGGTCAGCCCCAGCATTTT	CASSLSWTGGGQPQHF
TRBV4-3	TRBJ2-1	once	.	TGCGCCAGCAGCCAAGATTGGGGGGGCCCCTACAATGAGCAGTTCTTC	CASSQDWGGPYNEQFF
TRBV20-1	TRBJ2-1	.	TRBD2	TGCAGTGCTAGTATGGTAGCGGGGGGTTACAATGAGCAGTTCTTC	CSASMVAGGYNEQFF
TRBV4-3	TRBJ1-1	.	.	TGCGCCAGCAGCCAAGATCTAGTGAACACTGAAGCTTTCTTT	CASSQDLVNTEAFF
TRBV5-6	TRBJ1-1	.	TRBD1	TGTGCCAGCAGCCCGGCAGGGGGCGAGACTGAAGCTTTCTTT	CASSPAGGETEAFF
TRBV10-3	TRBJ2-3	.	.	TGTGCCATCAGTGGGAAGCGGGTAGTCCTAGGCACAGATACGCAGTATTTT	CAISGKRVVLGTDTQYF
TRBV29-1	TRBJ1-1	.	TRBD1	TGCAGCGTCGGGACAGCGAACACTGAAGCTTTCTTT	CSVGTANTEAFF
TRBV3-1/TRBV3-2	TRBJ1-4	.	.	TGTGCCAGCAGCCAAGATCGGAGAGATAATGAAAAACTGTTTTTT	CASSQDRRDNEKLFF
TRBV23-1	TRBJ2-1	.	TRBD2	TGCGCCAGCAGTCTCCACCCGGGACTAGCGGGAGTTAGGAATGAGCAGTTCTTC	CASSLHPGLAGVRNEQFF
TRBV6-6	TRBJ2-3	once	TRBD2	TGTGCCAGCGCTCTAGCGGGGGGCGGAGATACGCAGTATTTT	CASALAGGGDTQYF
TRBV7-9	TRBJ1-1	few	TRBD1	TGTGCCAGCAGCTCCCCCAAGTTTGAGGGGGCGACTGAAGCTTTCTTT	CASSSPKFEGATEAFF
TRBV5-1	TRBJ2-1	.	TRBD2	TGTGCCAGCAGCGCGACTAGCGGGTCCTACAATGAGCAGTTCTTC	CASSATSGSYNEQFF
TRBV19	TRBJ2-3	.	TRBD2	TGTGCCAGTAGTAATCTAGCGGGGGGGCGAAATACGCAGTATTTT	CASSNLAGGRNTQYF
TRBV2	TRBJ1-5	.	TRBD1	TGTGCCAGCAGTGTTCAGGGGGCGCGTAACAATCAGCCCCAGCATTTT	CASSVQGARNNQPQHF
TRBV5-1	TRBJ1-6	few	TRBD1	TGCGCCAGCAGCCCGTATAGCCCGGGACAGGGGAATTCACCCCTCCACTTT	CASSPYSPGQGNSPLHF
TRBV19	TRBJ2-1	few	TRBD1	TGTGCCAGTAGTCAACAGGGGTCGATCGCCTACAATGAGCAGTTCTTC	CASSQQGSIAYNEQFF
TRBV11-3	TRBJ2-2	.	TRBD2	TGTGCCAGCAGCCCTGGGACTACCGTCGCGAACACCGGGGAGCTGTTTTTT	CASSPGTTVANTGELFF
TRBV28	TRBJ2-1	.	.	TGTGCCAGTAGGGGGTTCTCCTACAATGAGCAGTTCTTC	CASRGFSYNEQFF
TRBV7-8	TRBJ1-1	few	TRBD1	TGTGCCAGCAGCTTATCCCGAGACAGGGGACCGATGAACACTGAAGCTTTCTTT	CASSLSRDRGPMNTEAFF
TRBV6-5	TRBJ1-2	once	TRBD1	TGTGCCAGCAGACACCAAGACAGGGCGTCAAGGGGCTACACCTTC	CASRHQDRASRGYTF
TRBV9	TRBJ2-5	.	TRBD2	TGTGCCAGCAGCGGAGAGACTAGCGCAAGGACCCAGTACTTC	CASSGETSARTQYF
TRBV5-1	TRBJ2-1	.	.	TGCGCCAGCAGCGCGGCCAGTCTCAATGAGCAGTTCTTC	CASSAASLNEQFF
TRBV7-8	TRBJ1-5	.	.	TGTGCCAGCAGCTTCACTCCCCAGGGGCAGCCCCAGCATTTT	CASSFTPQGQPQHF
TRBV11-1	TRBJ1-4	.	TRBD1	TGTGCCAGCAGCAGAGGACAGGGAACCTACGAACTGTTTTTT	CASSRGQGTYELFF
TRBV19	TRBJ1-2	.	.	TGTGCCAGTAGTCGTCCGGGGGTCAACAGATTTAGTTCTAACTATGGCTACACCTTC	CASSRPGVNRFSSNYGYTF
TRBV11-2	TRBJ1-2	few	TRBD1	TGTGCCAGCAGCTCCACAAACGCCGGGACAGCCGGCTACACCTTC	CASSSTNAGTAGYTF
TRBV9	TRBJ2-1	.	TRBD2	TGTGCCAGCAGCGCCGGCGGGAGGGGGCTGAGTGAGCAGTTCTTC	CASSAGGRGLSEQFF
TRBV4-1	TRBJ2-2	.	TRBD1	TGCGCCAGCAGGGACAGGGCCACCGGGGAGCTGTTTTTT	CASRDRATGELFF